What follows describes a single T cell receptor beta chain. This specimen comes from a study of blood T cell repertoires in COVID-19. Study background: Acute and convalescent COVID-19 samples came from the United States, Italy and Spain. The cDNA or gDNA used as material had been derived from T cells, B-cell-depleted T cells, or PBMCs.

Original data processing: For nucleated cells, counts were estimated from reference gene primer amplification. Generated by immunoSEQ multiplex PCR, the TCRdb table keeps only in-frame clones and is missing some. The DNA gave D and trimming, while V, J and clone size come from that table. Of hundreds of thousands of clones in the sample, approximately 83% were seen once. Germline V CDR1 and CDR2: LNHDA, SQIVND (reference sequence). Trimming took off 1 base at V and 8 bases at J, with 14 bases between the two ends. The CDR3 has 14 residues. V usage is TRBV19 and J usage is TRBJ1-1; D uncertain. The sequenced material came from peripheral blood. The receptor was isolated from a woman aged 25 to 39 who had recovered from COVID-19. CDR3 sequence: CASSIGGLTREAFF. The CDR3 DNA reads TGTGCCAGTAGTATAGGTGGCCTAACTAGAGAAGCTTTCTTT.